The sample holds a few counts of the clone carrying this T cell receptor beta chain. Its specificity is unknown. One junction end disagrees with the germline gene, perhaps due to a read error. Primers included in the PCR were 60 Vbeta and 13 Jbeta primers. The table came from immunoSEQ multiplex PCR; TCRdb's copy has only in-frame clones and leaves some out. The sample comprises approximately 190,000 clones, roughly 70% of which are singletons, and approximately 1.8% rests with the top ten. These data belong to a study of cytomegalovirus exposure and HLA in healthy donors. Study-wide points: A later analysis linked a missense variant in DCLRE1C to the trimming of TCR beta V and J genes. Earlier analysis yielded a pattern in which most TCR beta V segments were productive about 90% or about 30% of the time.

The CDR3 contains 17 residues. Germline V gene sequence: CDR1 MGHRA, CDR2 YSYEKL. The specimen was PBMCs. This clonotype originated in a woman in her twenties or thirties in good health and CMV-seronegative. The gene calls are TRBV4-1 and TRBJ2-1; D gene ambiguous. The CDR3 nucleotides read TGCGCCGGCAGCCAATCACGGAGCGCAGAATCCTACAATGAGCAGTTCTTC. It specifies CAGSQSRSAESYNEQFF.